The clone carrying this T cell receptor beta chain was counted at least ten times. Its target is not known. The sample belongs to a study of read filtering for tumor transcriptome and immune sequencing. Study context: The cohort had over 16 men and about 15 women aged roughly 47 to 90, mean roughly 70 years.

This CDR3 contains 16 residues. CDR1 and CDR2 (germline): SNHLY, FYNNEI. Trimming removed 1 base from V and 8 bases from J; junction bases left unmatched: 6. Bone marrow was sampled from every patient at the time of active disease. Study-wide points: Without single-read clonotypes, shared clonotype proportions correlated more between IR-seq and RNA-seq.

From around 0.4 ug of RNA, a library with molecular barcoded alpha/delta and beta/gamma adaptors was made. TCRdb re-derived calls from the reads in MiXCR, one entry per CDR3 protein. Found here are tens of thousands of distinct CDR3 sequences, more than 10% of them singletons; the top ten hold roughly 15%. The rearrangement uses TRBV2 and TRBJ2-1, with 12 bases fitting TRBD2. Sequenced sample: a population of CD138-negative cells sorted from bone marrow. This TCR was recovered from a donor aged 40 or over with multiple myeloma. DNA for the CDR3: TGTGCCAGCAGTGAAGTGACTAGCGGGAGTGTAGATGAGCAGTTCTTC. The encoded protein is CASSEVTSGSVDEQFF.